The 6 T cell receptor beta chains listed next were all sequenced from one sample in a study of T-cell reconstitution after alpha-beta-depleted transplantation in children (TCRdb year 2016). Library preparation employed PCR. TCRdb records Illumina HiSeq 2500 as the sequencer. TCR library preparation used molecular barcoding, with unique molecular identifiers applied to normalize quantification of the TCRbeta repertoire. The raw public data were reprocessed by TCRdb itself: fastp quality trimming at Q25, MiXCR clonotype calling, in-frame beta chains only. Every CDR3 protein is listed once, alongside the most common genes and DNA of its rows. Across this sample there are nearly 550,000 distinct CDR3 sequences, with 15% to 20% seen only once. Roughly 3.3% of the sample lies in the top ten. Sequences were derived from PBMCs from the stem cell graft donor, sampled from the stem cell graft. The receptors were sampled from a human donor who donated a stem cell graft to a child with acute lymphoblastic leukemia.

The V gene is TRBV27, the J gene TRBJ1-1; TRBD1 might be the D (5 bases). Germline loops: CDR1 MNHEY, CDR2 SMNVEV (reference sequence). Trimming left V 3 bases short and J 7 bases short, with 15 bases between. The CDR3 length is 14 residues. The CDR3 protein is CASSFGATIYEAFF. CDR3 coding DNA: TGTGCCAGCAGTTTCGGGGCGACGATCTATGAAGCTTTCTTT.

The chain combines TRBV5-1 with TRBJ2-7; D is unclear. Germline CDR1 reads SGHRS; CDR2 reads YFSETQ. The CDR3 length is 12 residues. V was trimmed by 4 bases and J by 3 bases, leaving 8 bases between them. The CDR3 DNA sequence: TGCGCCAGCAGCATGGGGAACTACGAGCAGTACTTC. As protein: CASSMGNYEQYF.

This clonotype was detected only a few times. The gene calls are TRBV4-1 and TRBJ2-1; D not resolved. CDR3 length equals 17 residues. Germline V CDR1 and CDR2: MGHRA, YSYEKL. V was cut by 2 bases and J by 0 bases, with 14 bases left in between. The DNA of the CDR3 is TGCGCCAGCAGCCAATCACAAGTAATTAGCTCCTACAATGAGCAGTTCTTC. It specifies CASSQSQVISSYNEQFF.

This clonotype was detected only a few times. This rearrangement joins TRBV7-3 to TRBJ2-1; TRBD1 is a possible D gene (5 bases). The CDR3 spans 13 residues. Germline values: CDR1 SGHTA, CDR2 FQGTGA. Trimming pared 5 bases from V and 6 bases from J, leaving 11 bases between. The DNA for the CDR3 is TGTGCCAGCAGCATCCGTAGGGGCAATGAGCAGTTCTTC. This sequence encodes CASSIRRGNEQFF.

The table lists this clonotype with a few counts. This chain joins TRBV10-2 and TRBJ1-1; TRBD1 is a possible D gene (5 bases). This CDR3 has 14 amino acids. Germline-derived CDR1 and CDR2 are WSHSY and SAAADI. V was cut by 3 bases and J by 1 base, with 9 bases left in between. In DNA, the CDR3 is TGCGCCAGCAGTGAACCCACAGGGAACACTGAAGCTTTCTTT. Its protein is CASSEPTGNTEAFF.

This clonotype was recorded a few times. This chain uses TRBV20-1 with TRBJ2-7, with 11 bases that match TRBD2. Trimming cost V 6 bases and J 9 bases; bases outside gene matches: 13. Germline V CDR1 and CDR2: DFQATT, SNEGSKA (reference sequence). CDR3 length: 14 residues. The CDR3 DNA sequence: TGCAGTGCCCCCCCCGGGACTAGCGGACCTCCGCAGTACTTC. As protein: CSAPPGTSGPPQYF.